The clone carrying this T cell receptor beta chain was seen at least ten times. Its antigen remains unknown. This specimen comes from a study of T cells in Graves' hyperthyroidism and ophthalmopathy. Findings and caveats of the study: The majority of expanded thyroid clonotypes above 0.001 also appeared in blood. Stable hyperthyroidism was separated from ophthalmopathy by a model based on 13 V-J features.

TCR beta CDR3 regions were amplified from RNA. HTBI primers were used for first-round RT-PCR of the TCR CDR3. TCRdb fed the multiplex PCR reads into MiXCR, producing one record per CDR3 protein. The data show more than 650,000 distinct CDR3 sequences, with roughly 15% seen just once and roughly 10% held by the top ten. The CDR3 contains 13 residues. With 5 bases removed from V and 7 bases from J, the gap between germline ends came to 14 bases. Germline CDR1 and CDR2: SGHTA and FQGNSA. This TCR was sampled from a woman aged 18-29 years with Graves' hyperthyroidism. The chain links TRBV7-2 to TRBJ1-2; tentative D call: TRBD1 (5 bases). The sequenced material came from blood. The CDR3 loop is CASSPPGGLGYTF. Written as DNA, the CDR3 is TGTGCCAGCAGCCCTCCGGGGGGACTTGGCTACACCTTC.